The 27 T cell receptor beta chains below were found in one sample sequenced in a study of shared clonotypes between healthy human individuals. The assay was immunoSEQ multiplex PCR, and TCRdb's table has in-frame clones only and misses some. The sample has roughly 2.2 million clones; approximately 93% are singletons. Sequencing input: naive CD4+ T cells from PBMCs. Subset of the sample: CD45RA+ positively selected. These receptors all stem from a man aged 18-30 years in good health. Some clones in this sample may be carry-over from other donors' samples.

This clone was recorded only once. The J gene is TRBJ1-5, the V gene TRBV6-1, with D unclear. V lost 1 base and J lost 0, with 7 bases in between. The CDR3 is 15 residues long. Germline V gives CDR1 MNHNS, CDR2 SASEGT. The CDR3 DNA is TGTGCCAGCAGTGAAGTGGCTTATAGCAATCAGCCCCAGCATTTT. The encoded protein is CASSEVAYSNQPQHF.

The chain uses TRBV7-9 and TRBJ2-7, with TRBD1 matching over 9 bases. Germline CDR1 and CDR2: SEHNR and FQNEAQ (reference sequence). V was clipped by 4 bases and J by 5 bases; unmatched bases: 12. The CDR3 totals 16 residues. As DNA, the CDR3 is TGTGCCAGCAGCTCTCTCCCGGGACAGGGTCCGCACGAGCAGTACTTC. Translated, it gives CASSSLPGQGPHEQYF.

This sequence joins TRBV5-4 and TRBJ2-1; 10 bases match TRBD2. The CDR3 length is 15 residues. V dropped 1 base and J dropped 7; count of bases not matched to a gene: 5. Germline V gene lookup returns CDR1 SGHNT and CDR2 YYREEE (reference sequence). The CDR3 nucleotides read TGTGCCAGCAGCTTGTGGTCTAGCGGGAGAAATGAGCAGTTCTTC. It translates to CASSLWSSGRNEQFF.

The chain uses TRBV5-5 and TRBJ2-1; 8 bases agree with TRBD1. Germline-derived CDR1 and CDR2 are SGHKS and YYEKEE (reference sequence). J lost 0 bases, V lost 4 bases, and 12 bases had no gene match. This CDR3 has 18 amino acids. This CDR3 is CASSNGQGLGYSYNEQFF. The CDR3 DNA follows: TGTGCCAGCAGCAACGGACAGGGTCTCGGCTACTCCTACAATGAGCAGTTCTTC.

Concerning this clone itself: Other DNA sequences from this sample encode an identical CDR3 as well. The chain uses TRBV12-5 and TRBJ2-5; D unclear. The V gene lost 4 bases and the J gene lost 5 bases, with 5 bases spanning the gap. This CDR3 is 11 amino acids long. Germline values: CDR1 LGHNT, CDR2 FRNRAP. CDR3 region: CASGSGETQYF. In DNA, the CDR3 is TGTGCTAGTGGTTCTGGGGAGACCCAGTACTTC.

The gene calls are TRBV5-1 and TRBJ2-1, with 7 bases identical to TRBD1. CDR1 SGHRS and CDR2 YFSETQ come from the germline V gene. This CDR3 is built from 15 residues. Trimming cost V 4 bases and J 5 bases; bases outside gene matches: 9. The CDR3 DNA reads TGCGCCAGCAGCGAGCGTCGGACAGGAAACAATGAGCAGTTCTTC. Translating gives CASSERRTGNNEQFF.

The CDR3 sequence is CASSYSGGAPNQPQHF. The CDR3 nucleotides read TGTGCCAGCAGTTACTCGGGGGGGGCTCCGAATCAGCCCCAGCATTTT. The chain employs TRBV6-6 and TRBJ1-5; maybe TRBD1 (6 bases). Germline V lookup: CDR1 MNHNY, CDR2 SVGAGI (reference sequence). V gave up 0 bases and J gave up 4 bases, with 13 bases separating them. This CDR3 has 16 amino acids.

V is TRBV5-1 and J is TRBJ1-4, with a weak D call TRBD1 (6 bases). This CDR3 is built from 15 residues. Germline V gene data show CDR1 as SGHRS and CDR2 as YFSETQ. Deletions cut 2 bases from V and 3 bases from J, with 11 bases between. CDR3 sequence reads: CASSLLGQPNEKLFF. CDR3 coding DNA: TGCGCCAGCAGCTTACTCGGACAGCCTAATGAAAAACTGTTTTTT.

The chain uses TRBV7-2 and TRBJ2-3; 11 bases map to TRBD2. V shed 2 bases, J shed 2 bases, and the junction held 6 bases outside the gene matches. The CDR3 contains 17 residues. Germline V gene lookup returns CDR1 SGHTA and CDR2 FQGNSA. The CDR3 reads CASSLNLAGGPTDTQYF. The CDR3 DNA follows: TGTGCCAGCAGCTTAAACTTAGCGGGAGGGCCCACAGATACGCAGTATTTT.

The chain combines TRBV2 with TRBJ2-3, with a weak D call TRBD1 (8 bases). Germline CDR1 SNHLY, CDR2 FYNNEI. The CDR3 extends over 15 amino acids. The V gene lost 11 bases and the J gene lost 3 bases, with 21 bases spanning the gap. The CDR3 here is CAGTLQGGVTDTQYF. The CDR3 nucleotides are TGTGCCGGAACCCTACAGGGGGGGGTAACAGATACGCAGTATTTT.

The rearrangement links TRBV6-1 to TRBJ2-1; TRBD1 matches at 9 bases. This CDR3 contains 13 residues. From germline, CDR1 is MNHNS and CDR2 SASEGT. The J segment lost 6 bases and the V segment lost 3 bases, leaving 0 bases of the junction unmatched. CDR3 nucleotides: TGTGCCAGCAGTGAGGGACAGGGCAATGAGCAGTTCTTC. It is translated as CASSEGQGNEQFF.

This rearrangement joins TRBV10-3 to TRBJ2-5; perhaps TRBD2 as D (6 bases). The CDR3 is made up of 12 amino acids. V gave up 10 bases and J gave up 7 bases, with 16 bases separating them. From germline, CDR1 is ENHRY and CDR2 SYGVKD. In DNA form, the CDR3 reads TGTGCCAGTGGGGACTCCTCCTGGACCCAGTACTTC. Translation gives CASGDSSWTQYF.

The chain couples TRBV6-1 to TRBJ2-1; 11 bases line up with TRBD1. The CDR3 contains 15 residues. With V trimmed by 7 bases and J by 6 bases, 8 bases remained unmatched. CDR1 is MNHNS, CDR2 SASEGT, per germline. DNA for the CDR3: TGTGCCAGCACCGGGAGGGACAGGGGGTCCAATGAGCAGTTCTTC. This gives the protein CASTGRDRGSNEQFF.

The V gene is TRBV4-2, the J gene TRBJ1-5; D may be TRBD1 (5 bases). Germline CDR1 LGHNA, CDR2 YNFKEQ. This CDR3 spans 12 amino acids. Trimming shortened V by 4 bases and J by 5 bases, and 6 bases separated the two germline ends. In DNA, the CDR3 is TGTGCCAGCAGCCGGGGGGATCAGCCCCAGCATTTT. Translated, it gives CASSRGDQPQHF.

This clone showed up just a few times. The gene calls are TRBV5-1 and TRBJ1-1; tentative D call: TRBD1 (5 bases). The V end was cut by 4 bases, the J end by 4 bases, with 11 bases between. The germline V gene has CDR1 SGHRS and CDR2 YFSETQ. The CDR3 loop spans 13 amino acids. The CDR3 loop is CASSPGASTEAFF. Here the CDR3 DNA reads TGCGCCAGCAGCCCCGGGGCCTCCACTGAAGCTTTCTTT.

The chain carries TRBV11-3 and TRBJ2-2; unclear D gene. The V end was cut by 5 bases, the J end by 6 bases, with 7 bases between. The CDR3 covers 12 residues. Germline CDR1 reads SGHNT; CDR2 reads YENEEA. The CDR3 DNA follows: TGTGCCAGCAGCCTTTATCCCGGGGAGCTGTTTTTT. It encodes CASSLYPGELFF.

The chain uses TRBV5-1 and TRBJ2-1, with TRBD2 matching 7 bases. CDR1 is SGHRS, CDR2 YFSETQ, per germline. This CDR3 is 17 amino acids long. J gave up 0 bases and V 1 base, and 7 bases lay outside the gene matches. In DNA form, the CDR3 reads TGCGCCAGCAGCTTGATTGTCGGCGGGAGCTCCTACAATGAGCAGTTCTTC. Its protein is CASSLIVGGSSYNEQFF. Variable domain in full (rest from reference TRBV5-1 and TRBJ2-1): KAGVTQTPRYLIKTRGQQVTLSCSPISGHRSVSWYQQTPGQGLQFLFEYFSETQRNKGNFPGRFSGRQFSNSRSEMNVSTLELGDSALYLCASSLIVGGSSYNEQFFGPGTRLTVL.

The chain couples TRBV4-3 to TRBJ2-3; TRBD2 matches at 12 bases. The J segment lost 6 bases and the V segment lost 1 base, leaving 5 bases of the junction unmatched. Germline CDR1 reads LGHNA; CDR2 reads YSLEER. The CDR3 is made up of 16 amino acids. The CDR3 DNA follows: TGCGCCAGCAGCCAAGGGACTAGCGGGGTACGGGATACGCAGTATTTT. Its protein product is CASSQGTSGVRDTQYF.

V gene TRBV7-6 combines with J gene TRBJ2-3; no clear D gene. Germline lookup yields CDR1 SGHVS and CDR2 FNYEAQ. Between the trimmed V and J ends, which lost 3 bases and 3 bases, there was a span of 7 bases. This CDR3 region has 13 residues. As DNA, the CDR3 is TGTGCCAGCAGCTTGGCAGAGACAGATACGCAGTATTTT. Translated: CASSLAETDTQYF.

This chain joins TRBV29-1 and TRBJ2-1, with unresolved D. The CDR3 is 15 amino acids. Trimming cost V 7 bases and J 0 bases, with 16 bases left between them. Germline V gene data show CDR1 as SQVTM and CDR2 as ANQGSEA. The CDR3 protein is CSALVSASSYNEQFF. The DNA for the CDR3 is TGCAGCGCCCTCGTGAGCGCGAGCTCCTACAATGAGCAGTTCTTC.

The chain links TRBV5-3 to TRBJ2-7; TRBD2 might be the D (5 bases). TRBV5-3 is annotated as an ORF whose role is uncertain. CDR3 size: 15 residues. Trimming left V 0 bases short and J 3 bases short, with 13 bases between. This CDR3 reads CARSLECLALYEQYF. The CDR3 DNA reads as TGTGCCAGAAGCTTGGAGTGTCTAGCTCTCTACGAGCAGTACTTC.

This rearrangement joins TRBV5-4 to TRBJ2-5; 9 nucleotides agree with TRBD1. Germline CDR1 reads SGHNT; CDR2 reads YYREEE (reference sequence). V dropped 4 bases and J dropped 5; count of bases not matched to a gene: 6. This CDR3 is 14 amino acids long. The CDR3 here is CASSQDRGGETQYF. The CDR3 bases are TGTGCCAGCAGCCAGGACAGGGGTGGGGAGACCCAGTACTTC. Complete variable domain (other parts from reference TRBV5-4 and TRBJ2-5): ETGVTQSPTHLIKTRGQQVTLRCSSQSGHNTVSWYQQALGQGPQFIFQYYREEENGRGNFPPRFSGLQFPNYSSELNVNALELDDSALYLCASSQDRGGETQYFGPGTRLLVL.

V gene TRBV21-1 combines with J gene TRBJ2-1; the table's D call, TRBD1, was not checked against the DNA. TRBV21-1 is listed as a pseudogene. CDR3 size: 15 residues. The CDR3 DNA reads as TGTGCCAGCAGCAGACGCCGACAGGGACCCAATGAGCAGTTCTTC. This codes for CASSRRRQGPNEQFF.

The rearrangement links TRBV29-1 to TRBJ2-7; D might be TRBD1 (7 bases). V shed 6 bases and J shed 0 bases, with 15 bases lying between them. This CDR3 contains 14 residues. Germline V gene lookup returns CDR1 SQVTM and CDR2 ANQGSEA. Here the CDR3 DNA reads TGCAGCGTGGCGGGACAGAGGAGCTCCTACGAGCAGTACTTC. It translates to CSVAGQRSSYEQYF.

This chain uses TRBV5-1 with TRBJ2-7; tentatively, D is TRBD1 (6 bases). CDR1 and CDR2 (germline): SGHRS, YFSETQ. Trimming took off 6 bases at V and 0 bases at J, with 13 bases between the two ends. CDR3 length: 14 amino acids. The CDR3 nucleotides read TGCGCCAGCACGTCAGGGGCCACCTCCTACGAGCAGTACTTC. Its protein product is CASTSGATSYEQYF.

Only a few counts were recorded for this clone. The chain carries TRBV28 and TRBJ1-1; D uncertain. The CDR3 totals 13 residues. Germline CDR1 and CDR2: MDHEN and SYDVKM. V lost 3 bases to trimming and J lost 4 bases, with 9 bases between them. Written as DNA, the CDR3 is TGTGCCAGCAGTTTGCGGGCAAGCACTGAAGCTTTCTTT. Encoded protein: CASSLRASTEAFF.

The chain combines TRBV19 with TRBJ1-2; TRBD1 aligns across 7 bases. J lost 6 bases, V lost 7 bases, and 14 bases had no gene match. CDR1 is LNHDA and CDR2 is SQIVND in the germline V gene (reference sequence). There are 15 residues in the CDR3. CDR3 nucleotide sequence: TGTGCCAGTATCGACCGTGGGACAGTTGTTCATGGCTACACCTTC. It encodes CASIDRGTVVHGYTF.